Sequencing of this T cell receptor beta chain was carried out in a study of blood T cell repertoires in COVID-19. Study overall: Donors in the United States, Italy and Spain gave samples during acute or convalescent COVID-19. T cells, B-cell-depleted T cells, or PBMCs provided the cDNA or gDNA that served as material.

Patients at the Seattle site were enrolled during active infection and followed longitudinally. As processed by the authors: Reference gene primer amplification gave estimated nucleated cell counts. Assay: immunoSEQ multiplex PCR; the TCRdb copy retains only in-frame clones and omits some. The V and J calls and the clone size are those of that table, but D and trimming were determined from the DNA. The data show 180,000 or so clones, with around 81% seen just once and roughly 9.6% held by the top ten. Specimen: peripheral blood. The clonotype comes from a woman between 40 and 55 years old with COVID-19, enrolled during active disease.

CDR3 loop: CATYHTDTQYF. The CDR3 coding sequence is TGTGCCACCTACCACACAGATACGCAGTATTTT. V usage is TRBV6-5 and J usage is TRBJ2-3; D is uncertain. Per the germline V gene, CDR1 is MNHEY and CDR2 is SVGAGI. This CDR3 is 11 amino acids long. Trimming left V 10 bases short and J 2 bases short, with 7 bases between.